This T cell receptor beta chain appears in the sequencing data of a study of shared clonotypes between healthy human individuals (dated by TCRdb to 2020 to 2022). For the wider study: Three men and two women, aged 18 to 49 years, made up the cohort. Per donor, three plates each were used for CD4 naive and CD4 memory, two for CD8 naive, and one for CD8 memory. To estimate repertoire size and how much clonotype sharing occurs between individuals, the study deeply sequenced the blood TCR repertoires of roughly 5 healthy adults. Libraries were prepared and TCR repertoires were sequenced by different laboratories using diverse techniques, in order to increase sequencing depth and limit assay-specific biases. Between about 0.85 and 8.9 billion PBMCs per donor were obtained by leukapheresis. Overall study results and their limits: Naive subsets generally had larger estimated clonotype richness than memory subsets. Across several donors, 5% to 6% of naive CD4, 3% to 4% of naive CD8, 2.3% of memory CD4, and approximately 0.4% of memory CD8 clonotypes were shared. Pairwise subsampling led to the expectation that sequencing depth would affect the degree of clonotype sharing among donors. Rarefaction of sorted-subset datasets indicated incomplete sequencing despite the large sequencing depth. Higher generation probabilities were observed for clonotypes shared by all four sorted-subset donors than for non-shared clonotypes. Because the study included only a small number of donors, the genetic and exposure-history diversity represented was limited. Sampling was restricted to blood, and TCR repertoires in tissues likely differ from the TCR repertoires found in blood.

Using the deep immunoSEQ assay, TCR CDR3 regions were amplified from genomic DNA by multiplex PCR. Extracted genomic DNA from each cell subset was spread evenly across all wells of several immunoSEQ 96-well plates, with each plate serving as a replicate. For sorted subsets, approximately 210 ng of genomic DNA, equivalent to 30,000 or so T cell genomes, went into each replicate PCR. The purified libraries were quantified using a Qubit 3.0 fluorometer, sized with a Bioanalyzer 2100, and then quantified again using the KAPA Library Quantification kit. Each immunoSEQ 96-well plate was sequenced on its own single-read 150-cycle Illumina NextSeq 550 flow cell. The published analysis was carried out like this. Because only junctional sequences without quality scores were contained in the immunoSEQ output, filtering matching that applied to full-length reads could not be performed. To assign V/J genes and CDR3, sequences were annotated against IMGT germline references using PyIR, a Python wrapper for IgBLAST v1.9. Reads with weak V/J assignments (E-value above 1e-6), missing CDR3, stop codons, out-of-frame junctions, or ambiguous translated residues were removed. A V3J clonotype was defined by an identical inferred V gene, J gene, and CDR3 amino acid sequence. Percentage overlap between repertoires was calculated by dividing the number of shared unique clonotypes by the size of the smaller repertoire. Richness of each repertoire was evaluated using RTK rarefaction, the Chao1 estimator, and Recon v2.1 estimates of unobserved clonotypes. OLGA was used to compute generation probabilities for all TCRbeta clonotypes that the gDNA method yielded from a few donors. TCRdb retrieved this table from immuneACCESS and kept in-frame rearrangements only. Not all clones are present; in checked studies, unresolved V genes account for under half, and no reason is known for the remainder. D and trimming come from the DNA, and the V and J calls and clone size come from that table. The sample has about 1.5 million clones on record, about 98% of them singletons. Of the sample, around 0.47% falls within the top ten clones.

Donors were healthy HIV-negative adults with no recently reported acute infections or vaccinations. Every donor was a Caucasian adult residing in Nashville, Tennessee, USA. CD4+ T cells were enriched by magnetic negative selection, after which naive cells were positively selected on CD45RA and the negative fraction was taken as the memory subset. Blood was obtained by leukapheresis, after which PBMCs were separated by Ficoll-Histopaque density gradient centrifugation and cryopreserved in liquid nitrogen vapor phase. Purity and quantity of every magnetically sorted T cell population were checked by analytical flow cytometry. Each sorted fraction had its genomic DNA isolated and then quantified by UV absorbance on a Nanodrop 2000c. On this clone itself: Its antigen is still unknown. The input lacks base qualities; no much larger clone sits a single base away.

This receptor was taken from a man in his thirties or forties in good health. The sequenced sample consisted of naive CD4+ T cells sorted from blood. In light of the paper, this sample's cell subset or site label describes: CD45RA+ positively selected.

The bases are TGCGCCAGCAGCTTGGGTTTGACAGAATACTTGTACAATGAGCAGTTCTTC. It codes for CASSLGLTEYLYNEQFF. The rearranged chain carries TRBV5-1 and TRBJ2-1; possibly the D gene is TRBD1, per 5 matching bases. From its cysteine to its phenylalanine, the CDR3 spans 17 amino acids. Only the CDR3 DNA stays, 51 bases, in frame from base 1. The trim is 0 bases for V and 4 bases for J, with a gap of 17 bases between the germline ends. Taken from the germline V gene, the CDR1 and CDR2 loops are SGHRS and YFSETQ. With all but the CDR3 taken from the reference TRBV5-1 and TRBJ2-1 genes, the full variable domain is: KAGVTQTPRYLIKTRGQQVTLSCSPISGHRSVSWYQQTPGQGLQFLFEYFSETQRNKGNFPGRFSGRQFSNSRSEMNVSTLELGDSALYLCASSLGLTEYLYNEQFFGPGTRLTVL.